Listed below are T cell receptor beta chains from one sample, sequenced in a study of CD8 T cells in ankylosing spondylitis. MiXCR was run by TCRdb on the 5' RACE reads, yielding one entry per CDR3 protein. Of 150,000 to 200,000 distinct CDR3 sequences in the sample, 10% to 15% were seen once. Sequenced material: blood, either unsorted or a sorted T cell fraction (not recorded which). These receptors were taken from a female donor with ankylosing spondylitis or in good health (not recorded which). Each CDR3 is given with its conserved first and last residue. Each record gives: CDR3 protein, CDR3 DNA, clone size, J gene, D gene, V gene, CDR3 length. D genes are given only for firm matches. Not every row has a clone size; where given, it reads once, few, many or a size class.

CDR3aa: CSASRKNTEAFF
CDR3nt: TGCAGTGCTAGTAGGAAGAACACTGAAGCTTTCTTT
abundance: many
j_gene: TRBJ1-1
d_gene: .
v_gene: TRBV20-1
len: 12

CDR3aa: CASIGGQKAFF
CDR3nt: TGTGCCAGCATCGGAGGACAGAAAGCTTTCTTT
abundance: .
j_gene: TRBJ1-1
d_gene: .
v_gene: TRBV6-6
len: 11

CDR3aa: CASSVGQGDGYTF
CDR3nt: TGCGCCAGCAGCGTGGGACAGGGGGACGGCTACACCTTC
abundance: few
j_gene: TRBJ1-2
d_gene: TRBD1
v_gene: TRBV5-1
len: 13

CDR3aa: CASSFILNTEAFF
CDR3nt: TGCGCCAGCAGCTTCATCTTGAACACTGAAGCTTTCTTT
abundance: many
j_gene: TRBJ1-1
d_gene: .
v_gene: TRBV5-1
len: 13

CDR3aa: CASSLGQYDNEQFF
CDR3nt: TGCGCCAGCAGCTTGGGACAGTACGACAATGAGCAGTTCTTC
abundance: .
j_gene: TRBJ2-1
d_gene: .
v_gene: TRBV5-1
len: 14

CDR3aa: CASSTRTSPEQFF
CDR3nt: TGTGCCAGCAGCACACGGACTAGTCCTGAGCAGTTCTTC
abundance: many
j_gene: TRBJ2-1
d_gene: TRBD2
v_gene: TRBV7-8
len: 13

CDR3aa: CASSWKGSGNTIYF
CDR3nt: TGTGCCAGCAGTTGGAAGGGGTCCGGAAACACCATATATTTT
abundance: many
j_gene: TRBJ1-3
d_gene: .
v_gene: TRBV21-1
len: 14

CDR3aa: CSAGTPTSYEQYF
CDR3nt: TGCAGTGCCGGGACACCTACCTCCTACGAGCAGTACTTC
abundance: many
j_gene: TRBJ2-7
d_gene: .
v_gene: TRBV20-1
len: 13

CDR3aa: CASSLGRGKEPLHF
CDR3nt: TGCGCCAGCAGCTTGGGCAGGGGTAAGGAACCCCTCCACTTT
abundance: .
j_gene: TRBJ1-6
d_gene: .
v_gene: TRBV5-1
len: 14

CDR3aa: CASSPRGGLRDTEAFF
CDR3nt: TGTGCCAGCAGCCCCAGGGGGGGATTAAGGGACACTGAAGCTTTCTTT
abundance: many
j_gene: TRBJ1-1
d_gene: TRBD1
v_gene: TRBV7-3
len: 16

CDR3aa: CASSVEDGSYEQYF
CDR3nt: TGTGCCAGCAGCGTAGAAGATGGGAGCTACGAGCAGTACTTC
abundance: many
j_gene: TRBJ2-7
d_gene: .
v_gene: TRBV9
len: 14

CDR3aa: CASSLGDISGNTIYF
CDR3nt: TGTGCCAGCTCTCTGGGAGACATCTCTGGAAACACCATATATTTT
abundance: many
j_gene: TRBJ1-3
d_gene: .
v_gene: TRBV12-3/TRBV12-4
len: 15

CDR3aa: CASGGYEQFF
CDR3nt: TGTGCCAGCGGCGGCTATGAGCAGTTCTTC
abundance: many
j_gene: TRBJ2-1
d_gene: .
v_gene: TRBV27
len: 10

CDR3aa: CASSLRKRELFF
CDR3nt: TGTGCCAGCAGCTTACGAAAACGGGAGCTGTTTTTT
abundance: few
j_gene: TRBJ2-2
d_gene: .
v_gene: TRBV7-6
len: 12

CDR3aa: CASSKRTSGNYNEQFF
CDR3nt: TGTGCCAGCAGCAAGAGGACTAGCGGGAACTACAATGAGCAGTTCTTC
abundance: many
j_gene: TRBJ2-1
d_gene: .
v_gene: TRBV21-1
len: 16

CDR3aa: CASSLVSGWQNSNQPQHF
CDR3nt: TGTGCCAGCAGTTTAGTTTCTGGCTGGCAGAATAGCAATCAGCCCCAGCATTTT
abundance: many
j_gene: TRBJ1-5
d_gene: .
v_gene: TRBV28
len: 18

CDR3aa: CASVGQGYNSPLHF
CDR3nt: TGTGCGTCGGTAGGGCAGGGCTATAATTCACCCCTCCACTTT
abundance: many
j_gene: TRBJ1-6
d_gene: .
v_gene: TRBV6-1
len: 14

CDR3aa: CASSTGGGRGENTEAFF
CDR3nt: TGCGCCAGCAGCACGGGGGGGGGTAGGGGAGAGAACACTGAAGCTTTCTTT
abundance: few
j_gene: TRBJ1-1
d_gene: .
v_gene: TRBV5-1
len: 17

CDR3aa: CASSLAETGELFF
CDR3nt: TGTGCCAGCAGTTTAGCGGAAACCGGGGAGCTGTTTTTT
abundance: many
j_gene: TRBJ2-2
d_gene: .
v_gene: TRBV12-3/TRBV12-4
len: 13

CDR3aa: CASSGLTVGTQYF
CDR3nt: TGCGCCAGCAGTGGACTGACTGTAGGTACGCAGTATTTT
abundance: many
j_gene: TRBJ2-3
d_gene: .
v_gene: TRBV5-1
len: 13

CDR3aa: CASSLGFNQKLFF
CDR3nt: TGTGCCAGCAGCTTAGGGTTTAATCAAAAACTGTTTTTT
abundance: .
j_gene: TRBJ1-4
d_gene: .
v_gene: TRBV7-3
len: 13

CDR3aa: CASKRLAGGSEQYF
CDR3nt: TGTGCCAGCAAAAGACTAGCGGGAGGTTCCGAGCAGTACTTC
abundance: many
j_gene: TRBJ2-7
d_gene: TRBD2
v_gene: TRBV6-2/TRBV6-3
len: 14

CDR3aa: CASSRETSGSSYNEQFF
CDR3nt: TGTGCCAGCAGCCGGGAGACCAGCGGGAGCTCCTACAATGAGCAGTTCTTC
abundance: few
j_gene: TRBJ2-1
d_gene: TRBD2
v_gene: TRBV7-9
len: 17

CDR3aa: CASNQDLSGTSGYKGGNEQFF
CDR3nt: TGTGCCAGCAACCAAGATTTATCCGGTACTAGCGGGTATAAAGGGGGCAATGAGCAGTTCTTC
abundance: .
j_gene: TRBJ2-1
d_gene: TRBD2
v_gene: TRBV14
len: 21

CDR3aa: CSAKTSGRGIFSSYNEQFF
CDR3nt: TGCAGTGCCAAAACTAGCGGGAGGGGTATATTCAGCTCCTACAATGAGCAGTTCTTC
abundance: many
j_gene: TRBJ2-1
d_gene: TRBD2
v_gene: TRBV20-1
len: 19

CDR3aa: CASSFGRGEQFF
CDR3nt: TGCGCCAGCAGCTTCGGAAGGGGGGAGCAGTTCTTC
abundance: many
j_gene: TRBJ2-1
d_gene: .
v_gene: TRBV5-1
len: 12

CDR3aa: CSALQHLAAEAFF
CDR3nt: TGCAGTGCTTTGCAGCACCTGGCGGCTGAAGCTTTCTTT
abundance: many
j_gene: TRBJ1-1
d_gene: .
v_gene: TRBV20-1
len: 13

CDR3aa: CASSLTASGPYEQYF
CDR3nt: TGTGCCAGCAGCTTAACGGCTAGCGGTCCCTACGAGCAGTACTTC
abundance: .
j_gene: TRBJ2-7
d_gene: TRBD2
v_gene: TRBV7-9
len: 15

CDR3aa: CASSLDILNTEAFF
CDR3nt: TGTGCCAGCAGCTTGGACATACTGAACACTGAAGCTTTCTTT
abundance: many
j_gene: TRBJ1-1
d_gene: .
v_gene: TRBV5-6
len: 14

CDR3aa: CATSDPKSNGELFF
CDR3nt: TGTGCCACCAGTGACCCCAAAAGTAACGGGGAGCTGTTTTTT
abundance: .
j_gene: TRBJ2-2
d_gene: .
v_gene: TRBV24-1
len: 14

CDR3aa: CSATPDFNTGELFF
CDR3nt: TGCAGTGCTACCCCGGACTTTAACACCGGGGAGCTGTTTTTT
abundance: .
j_gene: TRBJ2-2
d_gene: .
v_gene: TRBV20-1
len: 14

CDR3aa: CASSLEGGTSGSNEQFF
CDR3nt: TGTGCCAGCAGCTTAGAAGGGGGAACTAGCGGGAGTAATGAGCAGTTCTTC
abundance: once
j_gene: TRBJ2-1
d_gene: TRBD2
v_gene: TRBV7-6
len: 17

CDR3aa: CARPRSNEQFF
CDR3nt: TGTGCCAGACCGCGATCCAATGAGCAGTTCTTC
abundance: many
j_gene: TRBJ2-1
d_gene: .
v_gene: TRBV27
len: 11

CDR3aa: CASSLQGSIYEQYF
CDR3nt: TGCGCCAGCAGCTTACAGGGTTCGATATACGAGCAGTACTTC
abundance: many
j_gene: TRBJ2-7
d_gene: .
v_gene: TRBV5-1
len: 14

CDR3aa: CASSSFGTGVGETQYF
CDR3nt: TGTGCCAGCAGCTCTTTCGGGACAGGGGTCGGGGAGACCCAGTACTTC
abundance: many
j_gene: TRBJ2-5
d_gene: TRBD1
v_gene: TRBV5-8
len: 16

CDR3aa: CASSLIAGERSYNEQFF
CDR3nt: TGTGCCAGCAGTTTAATAGCGGGAGAAAGGAGTTACAATGAGCAGTTCTTC
abundance: many
j_gene: TRBJ2-1
d_gene: TRBD2
v_gene: TRBV12-3/TRBV12-4
len: 17

CDR3aa: CSARGDLYSYNEQFF
CDR3nt: TGCAGTGCTAGAGGTGATCTGTACTCCTACAATGAGCAGTTCTTC
abundance: .
j_gene: TRBJ2-1
d_gene: .
v_gene: TRBV20-1
len: 15

CDR3aa: CASSQDLGTPNTGELFF
CDR3nt: TGTGCCAGCAGCCAAGATTTAGGGACACCGAACACCGGGGAGCTGTTTTTT
abundance: many
j_gene: TRBJ2-2
d_gene: .
v_gene: TRBV4-2
len: 17

CDR3aa: CASSLSKVEKLFF
CDR3nt: TGTGCCAGCAGTTTGTCTAAGGTAGAAAAACTGTTTTTT
abundance: many
j_gene: TRBJ1-4
d_gene: .
v_gene: TRBV28
len: 13

CDR3aa: CSAYTTEGAEAFF
CDR3nt: TGCAGTGCCTACACCACGGAAGGGGCTGAAGCTTTCTTT
abundance: few
j_gene: TRBJ1-1
d_gene: .
v_gene: TRBV20-1
len: 13

CDR3aa: CASRPLGGYGYTF
CDR3nt: TGCGCCAGCAGACCTTTAGGGGGCTATGGCTACACCTTC
abundance: many
j_gene: TRBJ1-2
d_gene: .
v_gene: TRBV4-1
len: 13

CDR3aa: CASRPGLAGKVGELFF
CDR3nt: TGTGCCAGCAGACCAGGACTAGCGGGAAAGGTGGGGGAGCTGTTTTTT
abundance: few
j_gene: TRBJ2-2
d_gene: TRBD2
v_gene: TRBV11-2
len: 16

CDR3aa: CASTRATGQDNEQFF
CDR3nt: TGTGCCAGCACGAGGGCAACAGGGCAGGACAATGAGCAGTTCTTC
abundance: once
j_gene: TRBJ2-1
d_gene: .
v_gene: TRBV7-9
len: 15

CDR3aa: CASSFGPNYGYTF
CDR3nt: TGTGCCAGCAGCTTCGGCCCTAACTATGGCTACACCTTC
abundance: many
j_gene: TRBJ1-2
d_gene: .
v_gene: TRBV7-2
len: 13

CDR3aa: CSAATVSYEQYF
CDR3nt: TGCAGTGCCGCAACCGTATCCTACGAGCAGTACTTC
abundance: .
j_gene: TRBJ2-7
d_gene: .
v_gene: TRBV20-1
len: 12